This T cell receptor (beta chain) comes out of a study of T cell responses to AZD1222 COVID-19 vaccine. Study-level findings and limits: Nearly half of spike-specific TCRs reportedly target unmutated variant regions. Among AZD1222 vaccinees, only six were seropositive at baseline. The peak T cell response came first, and repertoires were sampled only after it. Spike was spanned by vaccine-associated CD4 TCRs, with dominance at 160-218 and 743-854.

Profiling relied on immunoSEQ multiplex PCR, and the TCRdb table lists in-frame clones only, not all of them. The data contain roughly 150,000 clones, about nine tenths of them seen just once; the ten biggest clones take up approximately 1.4%. This clone showed up just once. Its antigen is currently unknown. The V end was cut by 5 bases, the J end by 1 base, with 12 bases between. The CDR3 sequence is 14 residues long. Germline values: CDR1 SGHRS, CDR2 YFSETQ. The V call is TRBV5-1, the J call TRBJ2-5; possible D gene TRBD1, 6 bases. This material consisted of peripheral blood, taken on day 0 of AZD1222 vaccination. The sequence was collected from an adult in good health. CDR3 nucleotides: TGCGCCAGCAGTCATACAGGGCTCCAAGAGACCCAGTACTTC. This gives the protein CASSHTGLQETQYF.